This T cell receptor beta chain comes out of a study of blood T cell repertoires in COVID-19. Trimming cost V 5 bases and J 2 bases, with 13 bases left between them. The CDR3 extends over 14 amino acids. CDR1 is PRHDT and CDR2 is FYEKMQ in the germline V gene (reference sequence). Libraries were prepared by immunoSEQ multiplex PCR; TCRdb keeps only in-frame clonotypes and omits some of them. The top ten hold over 15% of the sample, which has 75,000 to 85,000 clones, around 88% seen once. Sequenced input: peripheral blood. This chain joins TRBV13 and TRBJ2-7, with a tentative D call TRBD1 (5 bases). The sequence was obtained from a human donor in a cohort sampled during active COVID-19. DNA of the CDR3: TGTGCCAGCAGCCCCAGGGCTCCTCCCTACGAGCAGTACTTC. This gives the protein CASSPRAPPYEQYF.